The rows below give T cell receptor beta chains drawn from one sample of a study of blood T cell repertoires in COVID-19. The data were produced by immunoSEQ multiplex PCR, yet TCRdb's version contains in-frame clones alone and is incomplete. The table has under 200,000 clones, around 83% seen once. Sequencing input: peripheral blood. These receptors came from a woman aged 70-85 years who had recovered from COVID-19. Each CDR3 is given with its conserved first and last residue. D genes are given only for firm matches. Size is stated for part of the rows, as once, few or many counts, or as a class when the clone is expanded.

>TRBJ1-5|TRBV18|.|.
TGTGCCAGCTCACCACCGGGACTACAGGTGGGGCAGCCCCAGCATTTT
CASSPPGLQVGQPQHF
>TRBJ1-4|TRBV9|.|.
TGTGCCAGCAGCCTCCGACAGGACCGAAATGAAAAACTGTTTTTT
CASSLRQDRNEKLFF
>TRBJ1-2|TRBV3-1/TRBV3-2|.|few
TGTGCCAGCAGCCCAAGGGTGGCGGGAGGGGACTATGGCTACACCTTC
CASSPRVAGGDYGYTF
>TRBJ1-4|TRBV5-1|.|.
TGCGCCACCCGGCTCGGGTGGACTAGTAATGAAAAACTGTTTTTT
CATRLGWTSNEKLFF
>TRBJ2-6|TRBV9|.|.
TGTGCCAGCAGCGGTCCTGGACGGGAGGCCAACGTCCTGACTTTC
CASSGPGREANVLTF
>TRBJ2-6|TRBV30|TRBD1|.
TGTGCCTGGATGTTACCCGGGACAGGGAAGTTTGGGGCCAACGTCCTGACTTTC
CAWMLPGTGKFGANVLTF
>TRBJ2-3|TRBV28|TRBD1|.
TGTGCCAGCCCGCCCGGGGTTAACCGGGACAGGGGAATTGATACGCAGTATTTT
CASPPGVNRDRGIDTQYF
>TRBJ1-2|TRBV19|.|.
TGTGCCAGTAGCGCAGATCTGCGGGGCTACACCTTC
CASSADLRGYTF
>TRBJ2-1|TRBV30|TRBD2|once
TGTGCCTGGAGTGTACTGGGACTAGAAAACAATGAGCAGTTCTTC
CAWSVLGLENNEQFF
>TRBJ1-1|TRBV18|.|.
TGTGCCAGCTCACCACCAGGGGACACTGAAGCTTTCTTT
CASSPPGDTEAFF